The 9 T cell receptor beta chains presented below share a single source sample, sequenced in a study of cytomegalovirus exposure and HLA in healthy donors. A multiplex PCR was run with 60 Vbeta primers and 13 Jbeta primers. Generated by immunoSEQ multiplex PCR, the TCRdb table keeps only in-frame clones and is missing some. The sample lists approximately 170,000 clones, around three quarters seen once, with more than 2% in the top ten. Source material: PBMCs. These receptors were collected from a woman aged 25-40 years in good health and CMV-seropositive.

The V call is TRBV25-1, the J call TRBJ1-2; D is perhaps TRBD1 (5 bases). The CDR3 loop spans 11 amino acids. Trimming left V 7 bases short and J 8 bases short, with 11 bases between. Germline V gene sequence: CDR1 MGHDK, CDR2 SYGVNS. The CDR3 sequence: CASKEGVGYTF. DNA for the CDR3: TGTGCCAGCAAAGAAGGGGTAGGCTACACCTTC.

The chain joins TRBV2 to TRBJ1-4, with 8 bases aligning to TRBD1. The J segment lost 7 bases and the V segment lost 8 bases, leaving 6 bases of the junction unmatched. The CDR3 covers 13 residues. CDR1 SNHLY and CDR2 FYNNEI come from the germline V gene. Here the CDR3 reads CASCGQGLEKLFF. The CDR3 DNA follows: TGTGCCAGCTGTGGACAGGGTCTTGAAAAACTGTTTTTT.

The chain uses TRBV6-5 and TRBJ2-7; D call uncertain. Trimming took 2 bases from V and 1 from J, leaving 6 bases between them. Germline assignment: CDR1 MNHEY and CDR2 SVGAGI. CDR3 length equals 13 residues. The CDR3 spells CASSYRRSYEQYF. The CDR3 DNA follows: TGTGCCAGCAGTTACAGGCGGTCCTACGAGCAGTACTTC.

The chain couples TRBV4-1 to TRBJ2-2; 11 nucleotides match TRBD2. V was pared by 0 bases and J by 0 bases, with 6 bases of the junction left unmatched. CDR1 is MGHRA, CDR2 YSYEKL, per germline. CDR3 size: 19 residues. The CDR3 protein is CASSQDPLAGVPNTGELFF. CDR3 sequence (DNA): TGCGCCAGCAGCCAAGATCCACTAGCGGGAGTGCCGAACACCGGGGAGCTGTTTTTT.

This clone appeared a few times. The chain carries TRBV6-5 and TRBJ2-3; 9 bases are shared with TRBD2. Unmatched junction bases numbered 4, after V lost 6 bases and J lost 0 bases. This CDR3 has 15 amino acids. CDR1 MNHEY and CDR2 SVGAGI come from the germline V gene. CDR3 protein: CASRRGLASTDTQYF. The CDR3 bases are TGTGCCAGCAGACGGGGACTAGCCAGCACAGATACGCAGTATTTT.

The V and J genes are TRBV9 and TRBJ2-1, with D unresolved. The CDR3 is made up of 18 amino acids. V shed 0 bases and J shed 3 bases, with 19 bases lying between them. Germline V gene sequence: CDR1 SGDLS, CDR2 YYNGEE. CDR3 nucleotide sequence: TGTGCCAGCAGCGTAGTTGCAGGATCCATCGAGAACTACAATGAGCAGTTCTTC. It yields the protein CASSVVAGSIENYNEQFF.

The chain carries TRBV19 and TRBJ2-5; 7 bases align to TRBD2. Germline CDR1 LNHDA, CDR2 SQIVND (reference sequence). This CDR3 spans 13 amino acids. Germline trimming cut 5 bases from V and 5 bases from J; bases unmatched to any gene: 5. CDR3 nucleotides: TGTGCCAGTAGTGGTGGGGGGGTGGAGACCCAGTACTTC. It codes for CASSGGGVETQYF.

The V and J genes are TRBV20-1 and TRBJ1-2, with unresolved D. CDR1 DFQATT and CDR2 SNEGSKA come from the germline V gene (reference sequence). V gave up 2 bases and J gave up 8 bases, with 9 bases separating them. CDR3 length equals 11 residues. DNA for the CDR3: TGCAGTGCTAGAATTCCTAGCGGCTACACCTTC. It codes for CSARIPSGYTF.

The chain employs TRBV6-6 and TRBJ1-3, with a possible D match to TRBD1 (6 bases). This CDR3 has 13 residues. From germline, CDR1 is MNHNY and CDR2 SVGAGI (reference sequence). Trimming took off 6 bases at V and 4 bases at J, with 10 bases between the two ends. The CDR3 is CASRATGGNTIYF. The CDR3 bases are TGTGCCAGCAGAGCGACAGGCGGAAACACCATATATTTT.